These 27 T cell receptor beta chains came from one sample sequenced in a study of blood T cell repertoires in COVID-19. The repertoire was sequenced with immunoSEQ multiplex PCR; TCRdb's copy has only in-frame clones and lacks some. The sample has fewer than 350,000 clones; 65% to 90% are singletons. The sample consisted of peripheral blood. All receptors derive from a human donor in a cohort sampled during active COVID-19.

The chain joins TRBV6-4 to TRBJ1-1; 7 positions agree with TRBD1. The germline gives CDR1 MRHNA, CDR2 SNTAGT. The J segment lost 4 bases and the V segment lost 3 bases, leaving 5 bases of the junction unmatched. This CDR3 has 14 residues. CDR3 nucleotide sequence: TGTGCCAGCAGTGAAGAGGGGGCTGGCACTGAAGCTTTCTTT. Amino acids: CASSEEGAGTEAFF.

This chain uses TRBV19 with TRBJ1-2; D is perhaps TRBD1 (5 bases). The CDR3 covers 13 residues. V shed 5 bases and J shed 8 bases, with 15 bases lying between them. Germline V lookup: CDR1 LNHDA, CDR2 SQIVND (reference sequence). The CDR3: CASSAKGLRGYTF. The DNA for the CDR3 is TGTGCCAGTAGTGCCAAGGGGTTACGCGGCTACACCTTC.

This clone has ten or more counts. The chain has TRBV18 and TRBJ1-6, with D tentatively TRBD1 (5 bases). V lost 3 bases, J lost 10 bases, and 16 bases lay in between. CDR1 is KGHSH, CDR2 LQKENI, per germline. This CDR3 is built from 15 residues. As DNA, the CDR3 is TGTGCCAGCTCACCGCAGTGGGGGGATCCCTCACCCCTCCACTTT. This sequence encodes CASSPQWGDPSPLHF.

V is TRBV30 and J is TRBJ1-2; no definite D call. This CDR3 has 15 amino acids. Germline CDR1 reads GTSNPN; CDR2 reads SVGIG (reference sequence). V dropped 3 bases and J dropped 3 bases, with 17 bases sitting between them. The chain's CDR3 is CAWRPRPPYDYGYTF. The CDR3, as DNA: TGTGCCTGGAGACCTAGACCCCCTTACGACTATGGCTACACCTTC.

This clone came up a few times. The genes are TRBV11-1 and TRBJ2-1, with 8 bases matching TRBD1. J lost 7 bases, V lost 5 bases, and 13 bases had no gene match. The CDR3 spans 16 residues. CDR1 is SGHAT, CDR2 FQDESV, per germline (reference sequence). CDR3 protein: CASSTNDRGFRNEQFF. For the CDR3, the DNA is TGTGCCAGCAGCACCAACGACAGGGGTTTTCGTAATGAGCAGTTCTTC.

The V call is TRBV18, the J call TRBJ1-1; possibly TRBD1 for D (5 bases). The V and J ends lost 1 base and 1 base respectively, with 7 bases between them. From germline, CDR1 is KGHSH and CDR2 LQKENI. This CDR3 comprises 14 residues. The CDR3 DNA reads as TGTGCCAGCTCACCACACCAGGGGAACACTGAAGCTTTCTTT. It codes for CASSPHQGNTEAFF.

The chain combines TRBV2 with TRBJ1-2; D remains ambiguous. This CDR3 comprises 15 residues. The germline V gene encodes CDR1 SNHLY and CDR2 FYNNEI. V lost 7 bases, J lost 0 bases, and 15 bases lay in between. DNA of the CDR3: TGTGCCAGCAAGGAAGGTTTCGGGGCTAACTATGGCTACACCTTC. Translation: CASKEGFGANYGYTF.

The rearrangement links TRBV2 to TRBJ2-1; 8 bases line up with TRBD1. The CDR3 is 14 residues long. The V gene's germline CDR1 is SNHLY and CDR2 FYNNEI. V lost 6 bases to trimming and J lost 3 bases; unmatched junction nucleotides: 4. DNA of the CDR3: TGTGCCAGCAGGGACAGGGTAGGCTACAATGAGCAGTTCTTC. Translated, it gives CASRDRVGYNEQFF.

The chain employs TRBV10-3 and TRBJ2-1; TRBD1 might be the D (6 bases). CDR1 and CDR2 (germline): ENHRY, SYGVKD. The CDR3 totals 12 residues. Deletions cut 5 bases from V and 8 bases from J, with 10 bases between. CDR3 in DNA: TGTGCCATCAGTTCAGGGGACGATGAGCAGTTCTTC. Amino acids: CAISSGDDEQFF.

The chain employs TRBV10-3 and TRBJ2-3; 10 bases fit TRBD2. The CDR3 spans 17 residues. The V segment lost 2 bases and the J segment 0 bases; nucleotides outside the gene matches: 5. CDR1 and CDR2 from the germline V gene are ENHRY and SYGVKD. DNA of the CDR3: TGTGCCATCAGTGAGGATACTAGCGGGGTTAGCACAGATACGCAGTATTTT. It specifies CAISEDTSGVSTDTQYF.

The V gene is TRBV6-5, the J gene TRBJ1-3; no clear D gene. The V end was cut by 6 bases, the J end by 0 bases, with 6 bases between. Germline CDR1 and CDR2: MNHEY and SVGAGI. The CDR3 contains 13 residues. The DNA of the CDR3 is TGTGCCAGCAGATTTAGCTCTGGAAACACCATATATTTT. Translating it yields CASRFSSGNTIYF.

This clone occurred once. This sequence joins TRBV11-3 and TRBJ2-3; maybe TRBD1 (6 bases). Deletions cut 1 base from V and 2 bases from J, with 10 bases between. CDR1 and CDR2 (germline): SGHNT, YENEEA. The CDR3 has 15 residues. CDR3 in amino acids: CASSLAHRATDTQYF. CDR3 nucleotides: TGTGCCAGCAGCTTAGCACACAGGGCCACAGATACGCAGTATTTT.

Only one count was recorded for this clone. The chain couples TRBV4-2 to TRBJ2-3; 10 bases agree with TRBD1. The germline V gene has CDR1 LGHNA and CDR2 YNFKEQ. CDR3 size: 15 residues. Germline trimming cut 4 bases from V and 3 bases from J; bases unmatched to any gene: 4. The CDR3 coding sequence is TGTGCCAGCAGCCCCCGGGACAGGGGTACAGATACGCAGTATTTT. This gives the protein CASSPRDRGTDTQYF.

In the case of this clone: One base away lies a much larger clone, so this may be a sequencing read error. The rearrangement links TRBV7-9 to TRBJ1-2, with a tentative D call TRBD1 (5 bases). The CDR3 contains 13 residues. With 5 bases removed from V and 4 bases from J, the gap between germline ends came to 11 bases. The germline V gene encodes CDR1 SEHNR and CDR2 FQNEAQ (reference sequence). For the CDR3, the DNA is TGTGCCAGCAGCCCCCAGGGAAGCTATGGCTACACCTTC. This translates into CASSPQGSYGYTF.

V usage is TRBV6-5 and J usage is TRBJ1-2; D perhaps matches TRBD1 (5 bases). This CDR3 has 13 amino acids. V was shortened by 2 bases and J by 7 bases, with 11 bases between the two germline ends. The germline V gene has CDR1 MNHEY and CDR2 SVGAGI. The CDR3 DNA is TGTGCCAGCAGTTACGGGCAGGGAGGTGGCTACACCTTC. It codes for CASSYGQGGGYTF.

The V gene is TRBV12-3 or TRBV12-4, the J gene TRBJ2-2, with 8 bases identical to TRBD1. This CDR3 comprises 13 residues. Trimming removed 4 bases from V and 5 bases from J; junction bases left unmatched: 0. CDR3 sequence: CASSWTGTGELFF. The CDR3 DNA reads as TGTGCCAGCAGTTGGACAGGGACCGGGGAGCTGTTTTTT.

This chain connects TRBV30 to TRBJ1-2; D gene unclear. Trimming pared 4 bases from V and 0 bases from J, leaving 6 bases between. Germline V gene data show CDR1 as GTSNPN and CDR2 as SVGIG (reference sequence). The CDR3 covers 12 residues. CDR3 DNA: TGTGCCTGGACGGTAGCTAACTATGGCTACACCTTC. It encodes CAWTVANYGYTF.

V is TRBV15 and J is TRBJ2-4; TRBD2 agrees at 7 bases. Germline V lookup: CDR1 LNHNV, CDR2 YYDKDF (reference sequence). The CDR3 spans 19 residues. The V and J ends lost 0 bases and 1 base, in that order; junction bases with no gene match: 12. The CDR3 nucleotides read TGTGCCACCAGCAGAGATAAGTTCCGGGTCGGGGGGGCCAAAAACATTCAGTACTTC. This sequence encodes CATSRDKFRVGGAKNIQYF.

V and J are TRBV2 and TRBJ1-1; D is possibly TRBD1 (5 bases). Per germline, CDR1 SNHLY and CDR2 FYNNEI. CDR3 size: 12 residues. V shed 8 bases and J shed 4 bases, with 11 bases lying between them. The CDR3 loop is CASQLDSTEAFF. In nucleotides, the CDR3 is TGTGCCAGCCAGTTAGACAGCACTGAAGCTTTCTTT.

The genes are TRBV20-1 and TRBJ2-3; 8 nucleotides align to TRBD2. This CDR3 spans 13 amino acids. Per the germline V gene, CDR1 is DFQATT and CDR2 is SNEGSKA (reference sequence). With 3 bases clipped from V and 4 bases from J, the junction kept 3 bases outside the gene matches. This chain's CDR3 is CSASSRGADTQYF. The CDR3 nucleotides read TGCAGTGCTAGTTCGCGGGGGGCAGATACGCAGTATTTT.

This clone was counted between two and nine times. J is TRBJ1-6 and V is TRBV7-9, with no clear D. The germline CDR1 and CDR2 sequences are SEHNR and FQNEAQ (reference sequence). The V gene lost 5 bases and the J gene lost 7 bases, with 6 bases spanning the gap. CDR3 length equals 12 residues. CDR3 amino acids: CASSPENSPLHF. The CDR3 nucleotides read TGTGCCAGCAGCCCCGAGAATTCACCCCTCCACTTT.

V is TRBV5-1 and J is TRBJ2-7; perhaps TRBD1 as D (6 bases). With 0 bases removed from V and 0 bases from J, the gap between germline ends came to 10 bases. Germline assignment: CDR1 SGHRS and CDR2 YFSETQ. The CDR3 consists of 15 residues. The CDR3 coding sequence is TGCGCCAGCAGCTTGGGCAGGGGCAGCTCCTACGAGCAGTACTTC. It yields the protein CASSLGRGSSYEQYF. The complete variable domain, with remaining parts taken from reference TRBV5-1 and TRBJ2-7, reads KAGVTQTPRYLIKTRGQQVTLSCSPISGHRSVSWYQQTPGQGLQFLFEYFSETQRNKGNFPGRFSGRQFSNSRSEMNVSTLELGDSALYLCASSLGRGSSYEQYFGPGTRLTVT.

This rearrangement joins TRBV4-1 to TRBJ2-7; D may be TRBD1 (6 bases). The germline V gene has CDR1 MGHRA and CDR2 YSYEKL. V dropped 0 bases and J dropped 5 bases, with 17 bases sitting between them. This CDR3 is 16 amino acids long. The CDR3 DNA reads TGCGCCAGCAGCCAAGAGGTTTCCCAGGGGTTTAACGAGCAGTACTTC. Translation: CASSQEVSQGFNEQYF.

This clone was counted between two and nine times. The chain couples TRBV5-5 to TRBJ1-4; a possible D gene is TRBD1 (6 bases). Germline V gives CDR1 SGHKS, CDR2 YYEKEE (reference sequence). This CDR3 region has 19 residues. The V gene lost 3 bases and the J gene lost 8 bases, with 29 bases spanning the gap. DNA of the CDR3: TGTGCCAGCAGCTCTCACCGGACAGTGGGCGGTCGGGGGGGAGAAAAACTGTTTTTT. It encodes CASSSHRTVGGRGGEKLFF.

The chain couples TRBV24-1 to TRBJ1-1; 8 bases fit TRBD1. CDR3 length: 16 amino acids. The germline V gene encodes CDR1 KGHDR and CDR2 SFDVKD. The J segment lost 0 bases and the V segment lost 2 bases, leaving 4 bases of the junction unmatched. The CDR3 spells CATSDSRQGLNTEAFF. As DNA, the CDR3 is TGTGCCACCAGTGATTCGCGACAGGGGCTGAACACTGAAGCTTTCTTT.

The chain links TRBV4-2 to TRBJ1-5; 7 bases align to TRBD1. Losses at the gene ends were 2 bases for V and 6 bases for J; bases not matched to a gene: 7. The CDR3 contains 15 residues. Germline values: CDR1 LGHNA, CDR2 YNFKEQ. The CDR3 sequence is CASSQQRQGSQPQHF. The CDR3 DNA sequence: TGTGCCAGCAGCCAACAGAGACAGGGAAGTCAGCCCCAGCATTTT.

The chain carries TRBV25-1 and TRBJ1-3; D is uncertain. Between the trimmed V and J ends, which lost 0 bases and 3 bases, there was a span of 9 bases. Germline CDR1 is MGHDK and CDR2 is SYGVNS. There are 15 residues in the CDR3. CDR3 amino acids: CASSEYRGNGNTIYF. CDR3 DNA: TGTGCCAGCAGTGAATACCGGGGAAATGGAAACACCATATATTTT.